The 17 T cell receptor beta chains below all came from one sample that was sequenced in a study of blood T cell repertoires in COVID-19. The assay was immunoSEQ multiplex PCR, and TCRdb's table has in-frame clones only and misses some. Among under 250,000 clones listed, 84% were seen once. Source material: peripheral blood. These receptors all stem from a woman aged 40 to 50 who had recovered from COVID-19.

V gene TRBV30 combines with J gene TRBJ1-3; possible D gene TRBD1, 5 bases. The CDR3 length is 13 residues. With 5 bases removed from V and 1 base from J, the gap between germline ends came to 9 bases. Germline-derived CDR1 and CDR2 are GTSNPN and SVGIG (reference sequence). CDR3: CAWARASGNTIYF. CDR3 DNA sequence: TGTGCCTGGGCCAGGGCATCTGGAAACACCATATATTTT.

Here the CDR3 reads CASCPGQDFEQYF. Written as DNA, the CDR3 is TGTGCCAGCTGTCCGGGACAGGACTTCGAGCAGTACTTC. The chain links TRBV6-6 to TRBJ2-7; the match to TRBD1 covers 8 bases. The CDR3 spans 13 residues. In germline, CDR1 is MNHNY, CDR2 SVGAGI (reference sequence). V was clipped by 8 bases and J by 6 bases; unmatched bases: 9.

This clone was counted only a few times. This rearrangement joins TRBV5-4 to TRBJ2-1; D possibly corresponds to TRBD1 (5 bases). CDR3 size: 14 residues. Germline assignment: CDR1 SGHNT and CDR2 YYREEE (reference sequence). V was shortened by 4 bases and J by 0 bases, with 8 bases between the two germline ends. The CDR3 DNA follows: TGTGCCAGCAGCCCCGACAGCTCCTACAATGAGCAGTTCTTC. Amino acids: CASSPDSSYNEQFF.

This clone was counted only a few times. This chain uses TRBV5-1 with TRBJ2-1; 9 bases are shared with TRBD1. CDR1 is SGHRS, CDR2 YFSETQ, per germline. V lost 0 bases to trimming and J lost 6 bases; unmatched junction nucleotides: 4. The CDR3 runs to 15 residues. CDR3 DNA: TGCGCCAGCAGCTTGGAACAGGGGGCCCGCAATGAGCAGTTCTTC. Translating gives CASSLEQGARNEQFF.

The V and J genes are TRBV7-9 and TRBJ2-1; D gene ambiguous. The CDR3 covers 14 residues. V was clipped by 1 base and J by 2 bases, with 6 bases between them. Germline V gives CDR1 SEHNR, CDR2 FQNEAQ (reference sequence). CDR3 in DNA: TGTGCCAGCAGCTTAGGCGGTACCTACAATGAGCAGTTCTTC. Encoded protein: CASSLGGTYNEQFF.

This chain connects TRBV5-1 to TRBJ2-2; TRBD1 agrees at 9 bases. CDR3 length: 13 residues. The germline CDR1 and CDR2 sequences are SGHRS and YFSETQ. The J segment lost 7 bases and the V segment lost 4 bases, leaving 2 bases of the junction unmatched. The CDR3 DNA reads TGCGCCAGCAGCAAGGACAGGGGCGGGGAGCTGTTTTTT. Amino acids: CASSKDRGGELFF.

The V gene is TRBV30, the J gene TRBJ2-5, with D perhaps matching TRBD2 (5 bases). Trimming left V 0 bases short and J 6 bases short, with 14 bases between. CDR1 and CDR2 (germline): GTSNPN, SVGIG (reference sequence). The CDR3 runs 14 residues. DNA of the CDR3: TGTGCCTGGAGTGTACGGGCAGGAGGTCAGACCCAGTACTTC. As protein: CAWSVRAGGQTQYF.

Details on this clone: The same CDR3 arises from other DNA sequences in this sample as well. The chain combines TRBV6-5 with TRBJ1-1, with D possibly TRBD1 on 6 matching bases. The CDR3 sequence is 13 residues long. Per the germline V gene, CDR1 is MNHEY and CDR2 is SVGAGI. Trimming removed 0 bases from V and 4 bases from J, with 6 bases in between. CDR3 DNA sequence: TGTGCCAGCAGTTACTCCAGGGGCACTGAAGCTTTCTTT. Protein: CASSYSRGTEAFF.

The rearrangement joins TRBV28 to TRBJ2-7; TRBD1 matches at 9 bases. The CDR3 totals 15 residues. Trimming took 6 bases from V and 6 from J; bases not matched to a gene: 12. The germline CDR1 and CDR2 sequences are MDHEN and SYDVKM. The CDR3 bases are TGTGCCAGCAGCTCCTCCGGGACAGGGTCCCCCGAGCAGTACTTC. Translated: CASSSSGTGSPEQYF.

Only a few counts were recorded for this clone. The CDR3 bases are TGTGCCAGCAGCTCCCCGGTGACAGACGAGCAGTACTTC. Amino acid sequence: CASSSPVTDEQYF. The chain is built from TRBV5-4 and TRBJ2-7; possibly TRBD1 for D (5 bases). The V gene lost 3 bases and the J gene lost 5 bases, with 12 bases spanning the gap. The CDR3 is made up of 13 amino acids. Germline CDR1 reads SGHNT; CDR2 reads YYREEE (reference sequence).

The V and J genes are TRBV7-2 and TRBJ2-2; possible D gene TRBD2, 5 bases. The length of the CDR3 is 14 residues. Germline V CDR1 and CDR2: SGHTA, FQGNSA. The V gene lost 4 bases and the J gene lost 4 bases, with 10 bases spanning the gap. The CDR3 loop reads CASSSGWSTGELFF. CDR3 sequence (DNA): TGTGCCAGCAGCTCGGGGTGGAGCACCGGGGAGCTGTTTTTT.

Only one count was recorded for this clone. The V and J genes are TRBV5-1 and TRBJ1-4, with 8 bases lining up with TRBD1. CDR3 length: 17 amino acids. V was clipped by 0 bases and J by 7 bases; unmatched bases: 11. The germline V gene has CDR1 SGHRS and CDR2 YFSETQ. The CDR3 nucleotides are TGCGCCAGCAGCTTGGTGGCAGGGGGCGGGAGCAGTGAAAAACTGTTTTTT. Translation: CASSLVAGGGSSEKLFF.

V gene TRBV6-5 combines with J gene TRBJ1-1; D not certain. The V end was cut by 3 bases, the J end by 3 bases, with 5 bases between. CDR1 is MNHEY and CDR2 is SVGAGI in the germline V gene. The CDR3 has 12 residues. CDR3 sequence (DNA): TGTGCCAGCAGTTATAGTGACACTGAAGCTTTCTTT. Encoded protein: CASSYSDTEAFF.

Here the CDR3 reads CASSLRGGDRRLSIQYF. CDR3 DNA sequence: TGTGCCAGCAGCTTAAGGGGAGGGGACAGGCGTTTGAGCATTCAGTACTTC. V is TRBV5-4 and J is TRBJ2-4; tentative D call: TRBD1 (8 bases). Trimming left V 2 bases short and J 9 bases short, with 24 bases between. This CDR3 contains 17 residues. Per the germline V gene, CDR1 is SGHNT and CDR2 is YYREEE (reference sequence).

This clone was detected only a few times. V usage is TRBV12-3 or TRBV12-4 and J usage is TRBJ1-1; the D gene is possibly TRBD1 (5 bases). V was shortened by 6 bases and J by 4 bases, with 9 bases between the two germline ends. The CDR3 length is 12 residues. The CDR3 sequence is CASRGGVTEAFF. Here the CDR3 DNA reads TGTGCCAGCAGGGGAGGGGTCACTGAAGCTTTCTTT.

This clone has a handful of counts. This CDR3 is CASSYGGTGSDNEQFF. The CDR3 DNA reads as TGTGCCAGCAGTTACGGCGGGACAGGGTCCGACAATGAGCAGTTCTTC. The chain carries TRBV6-6 and TRBJ2-1; 9 positions agree with TRBD1. The CDR3 loop spans 16 amino acids. V shed 2 bases and J 5 bases; nucleotides not matched to a gene: 7. The germline V gene encodes CDR1 MNHNY and CDR2 SVGAGI (reference sequence).

This chain uses TRBV28 with TRBJ1-2; D unclear. Trimming pared 7 bases from V and 8 bases from J, leaving 14 bases between. The germline gives CDR1 MDHEN, CDR2 SYDVKM. The CDR3 sequence is 12 residues long. The CDR3 coding sequence is TGTGCCAGCACTTCGGGAGCTCAGGGCTACACCTTC. This codes for CASTSGAQGYTF.